This is a list of T cell receptor beta chains from one sample in a study of blood T cells in healthy people across ages. MiXCR was run by TCRdb on the 5' RACE reads, yielding one entry per CDR3 protein. The sample includes some 670,000 distinct CDR3 sequences, 40% to 65% of them seen just once. Sequenced input: blood. The origin of the receptors is a woman of 80 years or more in good health. CDR3s include the opening cysteine and the closing phenylalanine or tryptophan. The order of the fields is J gene, D gene, V gene, clone size, CDR3 DNA, CDR3 protein. The D gene is left open where the match is weak. Rows give clone size only sometimes, using once, few, many, or a class for an expanded clone.

J: TRBJ2-1; D: NA; V: TRBV14; size: once; DNA: TGTGCCAGCAGCCAAGATGGTGGTTTAATAGGACGGGCTACTAGGAATGAGCAGTTCTTC; CDR3: CASSQDGGLIGRATRNEQFF
J: TRBJ1-5; D: TRBD1; V: TRBV4-2; size: few; DNA: TGTGCCAGCAGCCAGGGACAGGGGTTTCAGCCCCAGCATTTT; CDR3: CASSQGQGFQPQHF
J: TRBJ2-4; D: NA; V: TRBV29-1; size: few; DNA: TGCAGCGTAGCTGAGGCGCAGGGAAACATTCAGTACTTC; CDR3: CSVAEAQGNIQYF
J: TRBJ2-1; D: TRBD1; V: TRBV29-1; size: many; DNA: TGCAGCCTCCTCCGTTTCGTCGGACAGGTCTACGATGAGCAGTTCTTC; CDR3: CSLLRFVGQVYDEQFF
J: TRBJ2-1; D: TRBD2; V: TRBV7-3; size: many; DNA: TGTGCCAGCAGCGGAAGACTAGCGGGAGGGCCAAATGAGCAGTTCTTC; CDR3: CASSGRLAGGPNEQFF
J: TRBJ2-4; D: TRBD2; V: TRBV28; size: many; DNA: TGTGCCAGCAGTTCCTTAGCGGGAGGGCCGGGAGCCAAAAACATTCAGTACTTC; CDR3: CASSSLAGGPGAKNIQYF
J: TRBJ2-7; D: NA; V: TRBV7-2; size: NA; DNA: TGTGCCAGCAGCTTAGAACTTTCGAGCGTCCGCGAGCAGTACTTC; CDR3: CASSLELSSVREQYF
J: TRBJ1-2; D: TRBD1; V: TRBV6-1; size: NA; DNA: TGTGCCAGCAGACCCGGGACAGGGGGTTTCGGCTACACCTTC; CDR3: CASRPGTGGFGYTF
J: TRBJ2-7; D: TRBD2; V: TRBV24-1; size: many; DNA: TGTGCCACCGCTGGGGTAGCGGGAGATTCCTACGAGCAGTACTTC; CDR3: CATAGVAGDSYEQYF
J: TRBJ2-1; D: NA; V: TRBV12-3/TRBV12-4; size: NA; DNA: TGTGCCAGCAGCCCAACGGGGATTTACAATGAGCAGTTCTTC; CDR3: CASSPTGIYNEQFF
J: TRBJ1-5; D: NA; V: TRBV5-1; size: many; DNA: TGCGCCAGCAGCTCCCCCGGGACTAGTAGCAATCAGCCCCAGCATTTT; CDR3: CASSSPGTSSNQPQHF
J: TRBJ1-2; D: NA; V: TRBV7-2; size: NA; DNA: TGTGCCAGCAGCCCGGACGGATTGATTCTTCGCTACACCTTC; CDR3: CASSPDGLILRYTF
J: TRBJ2-1; D: TRBD2; V: TRBV12-3/TRBV12-4; size: NA; DNA: TGTGCCAGCAGTTTTCGAGGACTAGCGGGATCCTACAATGAGCAGTTCTTC; CDR3: CASSFRGLAGSYNEQFF
J: TRBJ2-5; D: TRBD2; V: TRBV20-1; size: NA; DNA: TGCAGTGCTAGAGATAGGTGGACTAGCGGGGCCTTACAAGAGACCCAGTACTTC; CDR3: CSARDRWTSGALQETQYF
J: TRBJ2-3; D: NA; V: TRBV12-3/TRBV12-4; size: NA; DNA: TGTGCCAGCAAACCTGGATCTAGTGGCATGAATACGCAGTATTTT; CDR3: CASKPGSSGMNTQYF
J: TRBJ2-6; D: NA; V: TRBV11-2; size: NA; DNA: TGTGCCAGCAGCAATACTCCGGGGGTCTCTGGGGCCAACGTCCTGACTTTC; CDR3: CASSNTPGVSGANVLTF
J: TRBJ2-1; D: NA; V: TRBV7-9; size: NA; DNA: TGTGCCAGCACCCGAGACTCTCTGGGCGTACTGTTCTTC; CDR3: CASTRDSLGVLFF
J: TRBJ1-1; D: NA; V: TRBV29-1; size: NA; DNA: TGCAGCGTAGCGGTTGGTCATAACACTGAAGCTTTCTTT; CDR3: CSVAVGHNTEAFF
J: TRBJ2-3; D: TRBD2; V: TRBV14; size: NA; DNA: TGTGCCAGCAGCGTCCAAACTAGCGTTAGCACAGATACGCAGTATTTT; CDR3: CASSVQTSVSTDTQYF
J: TRBJ2-5; D: NA; V: TRBV24-1; size: NA; DNA: TGTGCCACCAGTGAATCCTCGGGGGCGAGAAAGACCCAGTACTTC; CDR3: CATSESSGARKTQYF
J: TRBJ2-5; D: NA; V: TRBV5-1; size: many; DNA: TGCGCCAGCAGCTTATCCGGGACGTACCAAGAGACCCAGTACTTC; CDR3: CASSLSGTYQETQYF
J: TRBJ2-1; D: TRBD1; V: TRBV5-1; size: many; DNA: TGCGCCAGCAGCTGGACAGGGCCCTCCTACAATGAGCAGTTCTTC; CDR3: CASSWTGPSYNEQFF
J: TRBJ2-1; D: NA; V: TRBV3-1; size: NA; DNA: TGTGCCAGCAGCCCGGCCGGGGAGTACAATGAGCAGTTCTTC; CDR3: CASSPAGEYNEQFF
J: TRBJ2-5; D: TRBD2; V: TRBV6-6; size: many; DNA: TGTGCCAGCAGTTTACCGGGACTAGCAGGAGAGACCCAGTACTTC; CDR3: CASSLPGLAGETQYF
J: TRBJ2-3; D: NA; V: TRBV7-9; size: many; DNA: TGTGCCACAGTCCGCCAGGGCCAGGATACGCAGTATTTT; CDR3: CATVRQGQDTQYF
J: TRBJ2-1; D: TRBD2; V: TRBV20-1; size: once; DNA: TGCAGTGCTAAATCTAGCGGGAGGGGCCATGAGCAGTTCTTC; CDR3: CSAKSSGRGHEQFF
J: TRBJ2-3; D: NA; V: TRBV15; size: NA; DNA: TGTGCCACCAGCAGGCCCATGGGGGTTAGCACAGATACGCAGTATTTT; CDR3: CATSRPMGVSTDTQYF
J: TRBJ2-3; D: TRBD1; V: TRBV9; size: many; DNA: TGTGCCAGCAGCGCCCGGGACAGGGGGAGGATAGATACGCAGTATTTT; CDR3: CASSARDRGRIDTQYF
J: TRBJ2-4; D: TRBD1; V: TRBV20-1; size: NA; DNA: TGCAGTGCTAGCGCAAGGGGGCTAGCCAAAAACATTCAGTACTTC; CDR3: CSASARGLAKNIQYF
J: TRBJ2-4; D: NA; V: TRBV12-5; size: NA; DNA: TGTGCTAGTGGTTTCGAGGTTTGGGCCAAAAACATTCAGTACTTC; CDR3: CASGFEVWAKNIQYF
J: TRBJ2-3; D: NA; V: TRBV3-1; size: many; DNA: TGTGCCAGCAGCCAAGCATACGGTTGGGATACGCAGTATTTT; CDR3: CASSQAYGWDTQYF
J: TRBJ1-4; D: TRBD1; V: TRBV30; size: NA; DNA: TGTGCCTGGAGTTCCGACAGGGGGCGAGGGAATGAAAAACTGTTTTTT; CDR3: CAWSSDRGRGNEKLFF
J: TRBJ2-7; D: NA; V: TRBV20-1; size: NA; DNA: TGCAGTGCTAGAGTCACAGACAGATTTAGCTCCTACGAGCAGTACTTC; CDR3: CSARVTDRFSSYEQYF
J: TRBJ2-1; D: TRBD2; V: TRBV2; size: many; DNA: TGTGCCAGCAGTACTAGCGGGAGTGCCAATGAGCAGTTCTTC; CDR3: CASSTSGSANEQFF
J: TRBJ2-1; D: NA; V: TRBV5-6; size: NA; DNA: TGTGCCAGCAGCTTCCCGCCAGCCTCCTACAATGAGCAGTTCTTC; CDR3: CASSFPPASYNEQFF
J: TRBJ2-1; D: NA; V: TRBV20-1; size: many; DNA: TGCAGTGCTAGAGTCGCGGGGGCGGATGAGCAGTTCTTC; CDR3: CSARVAGADEQFF
J: TRBJ2-3; D: NA; V: TRBV5-1; size: NA; DNA: TGCGCCAGCAGCTTGGGGGCGACAAGTCGGAAAAGTACAGATACGCAGTATTTT; CDR3: CASSLGATSRKSTDTQYF